Following are 25 T cell receptor beta chains from one sample sequenced in a study of post-analysis software for immune sequencing data. Study conclusions and caveats: Patients showed TRBV5-6, TRBV5-1 and TRBV20-1 among several TRBV segments more frequent than in controls.

Tagging with unique molecular identifiers was a feature of the TCR beta cDNA libraries. Via MiXCR, TCRdb re-called the PCR reads, giving one row per CDR3 protein. The sample records approximately 250,000 distinct CDR3 sequences, 35% to 40% being singletons. Antigens for these TCRs are unknown. Sequenced sample: blood. These receptors came from a girl between 10 and 17 years old with multiple sclerosis.

This chain uses TRBV3-1 with TRBJ1-1; the match to TRBD1 covers 7 bases. V dropped 1 base and J dropped 5; count of bases not matched to a gene: 4. The CDR3 runs 14 residues. Germline-derived CDR1 and CDR2 are LGHDT and YNNKEL (reference sequence). CDR3 nucleotide sequence: TGTGCCAGCAGCCAAGGGACAGGAAATACTGAAGCTTTCTTT. It is translated as CASSQGTGNTEAFF.

Ten or more counts support this clonotype. The CDR3 spells CASSLSGRLNYGYTF. DNA for the CDR3: TGTGCCAGCAGCTTGAGCGGCCGACTTAACTATGGCTACACCTTC. The V gene is TRBV5-5, the J gene TRBJ1-2; no definite D call. This CDR3 contains 15 residues. V dropped 1 base and J dropped 1 base, with 11 bases sitting between them. Germline V CDR1 and CDR2: SGHKS, YYEKEE (reference sequence).

This clonotype came up once. Possible read error: a much larger clone is one base away. No conserved phenylalanine or tryptophan is present at the end of the CDR3, so a read error is the likely explanation. The genes are TRBV15 and TRBJ2-5; 8 bases map to TRBD2. Trimming cost V 5 bases and J 5 bases; bases outside gene matches: 4. This CDR3 region has 13 residues. Germline V gene sequence: CDR1 LNHNV, CDR2 YYDKDF (reference sequence). The CDR3: CATSGIAGETQYI. The CDR3 bases are TGTGCCACCAGCGGTATAGCGGGGGAGACCCAGTACATC.

The chain combines TRBV4-1 with TRBJ2-1; 8 bases agree with TRBD2. CDR3 size: 18 residues. V gave up 1 base and J gave up 7 bases; unmatched junction bases: 15. Per the germline V gene, CDR1 is MGHRA and CDR2 is YSYEKL. CDR3 DNA: TGCGCCAGCAGCCAAGCCCCGGGGGCGGGAGGTTTCGGTAATGAGCAGTTCTTC. This translates into CASSQAPGAGGFGNEQFF.

Many counts were recorded for this clonotype. The rearrangement joins TRBV25-1 to TRBJ1-1, with D maybe TRBD1 (5 bases). V was pared by 4 bases and J by 8 bases, with 14 bases between. Germline lookup yields CDR1 MGHDK and CDR2 SYGVNS. The CDR3 is 13 residues long. The chain's CDR3 is CASSGGWQREAFF. DNA for the CDR3: TGTGCCAGCAGTGGGGGGTGGCAGCGCGAAGCTTTCTTT. The full variable domain, completed using reference TRBV25-1 and TRBJ1-1, is EADIYQTPRYLVIGTGKKITLECSQTMGHDKMYWYQQDPGMELHLIHYSYGVNSTEKGDLSSESTVSRIRTEHFPLTLESARPSHTSQYLCASSGGWQREAFFGQGTRLTVV.

This clonotype was detected only a few times. The chain is built from TRBV20-1 and TRBJ2-5, with a possible D match to TRBD1 (6 bases). The germline V gene has CDR1 DFQATT and CDR2 SNEGSKA (reference sequence). Trimming stripped 6 bases from V and 3 bases from J, with 14 bases between. CDR3 length equals 13 residues. The CDR3: CSALRTGKETQYF. DNA for the CDR3: TGCAGTGCCCTGCGCACAGGGAAAGAGACCCAGTACTTC.

The chain links TRBV28 to TRBJ2-1; 12 bases line up with TRBD2. This CDR3 region has 21 residues. Germline CDR1 and CDR2: MDHEN and SYDVKM. The J segment lost 0 bases and the V segment lost 5 bases, leaving 17 bases of the junction unmatched. The CDR3 nucleotides read TGTGCCAGCAGTAGTCTTACGACTAGCGGGAGTACCTCCAGCTCCTACAATGAGCAGTTCTTC. Amino acids: CASSSLTTSGSTSSSYNEQFF.

With regard to this clonotype: This may be a read error: a much more frequent sequence differs by one nucleotide. The J gene is TRBJ2-4, the V gene TRBV3-1, with a weak D call TRBD2 (5 bases). The J call may be faulty, since TRBJ2-7 better matches the DNA end. Germline CDR1 LGHDT, CDR2 YNNKEL (reference sequence). The CDR3 runs 14 residues. Here the CDR3 reads CAGSPTLAAYEQYF. CDR3 bases: TGTGCCGGCAGCCCGACCCTAGCAGCCTACGAGCAGTACTTC.

V and J are TRBV20-1 and TRBJ2-7, with D uncertain. This CDR3 is 15 amino acids long. CDR1 DFQATT and CDR2 SNEGSKA come from the germline V gene (reference sequence). Deletions cut 0 bases from V and 0 bases from J, with 12 bases between. The CDR3 loop reads CSARDRIHLSYEQYF. The CDR3, as DNA: TGCAGTGCTAGAGATAGGATCCACCTCTCCTACGAGCAGTACTTC.

This clonotype came up many times. The V and J genes are TRBV10-3 and TRBJ1-1; possible D gene TRBD1, 5 bases. V lost 6 bases, J lost 7 bases, and 18 bases lay in between. The CDR3 has 14 residues. Germline assignment: CDR1 ENHRY and CDR2 SYGVKD. CDR3 region: CAIRNRGDRFEAFF. The CDR3 coding sequence is TGTGCCATCAGGAACCGGGGCGATCGTTTTGAAGCTTTCTTT.

This clonotype was counted ten times or more. CDR3 residues: CSARDLGSGTDTQYF. The CDR3 region has the DNA TGCAGTGCTAGAGATCTCGGCAGTGGCACAGATACGCAGTATTTT. The V and J genes are TRBV20-1 and TRBJ2-3; D is unresolved. The CDR3 is made up of 15 amino acids. The germline V and J ends were trimmed by 0 bases and 1 base, with 11 bases remaining between them. Germline V gene lookup returns CDR1 DFQATT and CDR2 SNEGSKA (reference sequence).

The CDR3 protein is CSVDIGSSYEQYF. CDR3 DNA: TGCAGCGTTGATATTGGGAGCTCCTACGAGCAGTACTTC. J is TRBJ2-7 and V is TRBV29-1, with D tentatively TRBD2 (5 bases). With 3 bases removed from V and 0 bases from J, the gap between germline ends came to 9 bases. The CDR3 is 13 residues long. Germline V gene sequence: CDR1 SQVTM, CDR2 ANQGSEA.

Many counts were recorded for this clonotype. This chain links TRBV9 with TRBJ2-3; 8 bases fit TRBD2. The CDR3 has 14 amino acids. Losses at the gene ends were 3 bases for V and 4 bases for J; bases not matched to a gene: 4. Germline V CDR1 and CDR2: SGDLS, YYNGEE. CDR3 residues: CASSETREADTQYF. In nucleotides, the CDR3 is TGTGCCAGCAGCGAGACGCGGGAGGCAGATACGCAGTATTTT.

The chain joins TRBV7-2 to TRBJ1-1, with unresolved D. Germline CDR1 SGHTA, CDR2 FQGNSA. With 5 bases removed from V and 2 bases from J, the gap between germline ends came to 12 bases. The CDR3 loop spans 14 amino acids. CDR3: CASSLRTANTEAFF. CDR3 nucleotide sequence: TGTGCCAGCAGCCTTCGCACAGCTAACACTGAAGCTTTCTTT. Using reference TRBV7-2 and TRBJ1-1 for the parts outside the CDR3, the full variable domain is GAGVSQSPSNKVTEKGKDVELRCDPISGHTALYWYRQSLGQGLEFLIYFQGNSAPDKSGLPSDRFSAERTGGSVSTLTIQRTQQEDSAVYLCASSLRTANTEAFFGQGTRLTVV.

This clonotype occurred a few times. The chain combines TRBV20-1 with TRBJ1-1, with TRBD1 as a possible D gene (5 bases). The CDR3 totals 13 residues. Trimming cost V 4 bases and J 4 bases, with 13 bases left between them. CDR1 is DFQATT and CDR2 is SNEGSKA in the germline V gene (reference sequence). The CDR3, as DNA: TGCAGTGCTACCGGGGACGCGGGCACTGAAGCTTTCTTT. Amino acids: CSATGDAGTEAFF.

The chain has TRBV20-1 and TRBJ1-1; D not certain. CDR1 DFQATT and CDR2 SNEGSKA come from the germline V gene (reference sequence). V lost 0 bases to trimming and J lost 1 base, with 9 bases between them. The CDR3 totals 14 residues. CDR3 sequence (DNA): TGCAGTGCTAGAGATCCACGGGCGAACACTGAAGCTTTCTTT. As protein: CSARDPRANTEAFF.

Regarding this clonotype: This may be a read error, as it is one base from a much larger clone. The chain is built from TRBV2 and TRBJ2-6; 7 bases are a match to TRBD2. The CDR3 is 14 amino acids. The J segment lost 5 bases and the V segment lost 6 bases, leaving 4 bases of the junction unmatched. Germline lookup yields CDR1 SNHLY and CDR2 FYNNEI. In DNA, the CDR3 is TGTGCCAGCAGCCGGGAGGCTAGGGCCAACGTCCTGACTTTC. As protein: CASSREARANVLTF.

The chain joins TRBV7-2 to TRBJ1-2; D call uncertain. The CDR3 runs 13 residues. The germline V gene encodes CDR1 SGHTA and CDR2 FQGNSA. Trimming stripped 5 bases from V and 4 bases from J, with 11 bases between. The CDR3, as DNA: TGTGCCAGCAGCATAGACATCGGCTATGGCTACACCTTC. Amino acids: CASSIDIGYGYTF. Full variable domain (outside the CDR3, taken from reference TRBV7-2 and TRBJ1-2): GAGVSQSPSNKVTEKGKDVELRCDPISGHTALYWYRQSLGQGLEFLIYFQGNSAPDKSGLPSDRFSAERTGGSVSTLTIQRTQQEDSAVYLCASSIDIGYGYTFGSGTRLTVV.

This clonotype appeared many times. The chain employs TRBV29-1 and TRBJ2-3; the D gene is possibly TRBD1 (6 bases). The CDR3 is made up of 11 amino acids. V was trimmed by 4 bases and J by 10 bases, leaving 12 bases between them. Germline V gives CDR1 SQVTM, CDR2 ANQGSEA. CDR3 coding DNA: TGCAGCGTTGTATCGACAGGAGCGCAGTATTTT. Translating it yields CSVVSTGAQYF.

The chain recombines TRBV5-1 with TRBJ2-5, with 14 bases aligning to TRBD2. The germline V gene has CDR1 SGHRS and CDR2 YFSETQ. This CDR3 region has 18 residues. V shed 1 base, J shed 11 bases, and the junction held 16 bases outside the gene matches. The CDR3 region is CASSLFGTSGRGGREQYF. The CDR3 DNA follows: TGCGCCAGCAGCTTGTTTGGGACTAGCGGGAGAGGGGGGCGTGAGCAGTACTTC.

For this clonotype: It is likely a read error, because the conserved phenylalanine at the end of the CDR3 is missing. The chain recombines TRBV7-9 with TRBJ2-1, with D possibly matching TRBD2 (5 bases). V lost 5 bases and J 9 bases, leaving 8 bases between the germline ends. Germline values: CDR1 SEHNR, CDR2 FQNEAQ (reference sequence). This CDR3 is built from 11 residues. This CDR3 reads CASSPRGEQFV. CDR3 nucleotides: TGTGCCAGCAGCCCCCGGGGTGAGCAGTTCGTC.

This clonotype showed up just a few times. V is TRBV24-1 and J is TRBJ2-3; D not certain. The CDR3 is 12 residues long. CDR1 is KGHDR, CDR2 SFDVKD, per germline. V was clipped by 7 bases and J by 2 bases, with 6 bases between them. The CDR3 bases are TGTGCCACCAGGGGGTCCACAGATACGCAGTATTTT. This sequence encodes CATRGSTDTQYF.

This clonotype was counted many times. This rearrangement joins TRBV7-2 to TRBJ2-1, with D possibly matching TRBD2 (6 bases). CDR1 is SGHTA and CDR2 is FQGNSA in the germline V gene. Trimming stripped 2 bases from V and 0 bases from J, with 11 bases between. The CDR3 consists of 16 residues. The CDR3 here is CASSLKRASSYNEQFF. The CDR3 DNA follows: TGTGCCAGCAGCTTAAAGCGGGCGAGCTCCTACAATGAGCAGTTCTTC.

Ten or more counts support this clonotype. CDR3 amino acids: CASREAEPTGFRDGYTF. For the CDR3, the DNA is TGTGCCAGCAGAGAAGCGGAACCGACAGGGTTTCGGGATGGCTACACCTTC. The V call is TRBV6-4, the J call TRBJ1-2; 7 positions match TRBD1. This CDR3 is built from 17 residues. CDR1 and CDR2 (germline): MRHNA, SNTAGT. V lost 6 bases, J lost 6 bases, and 19 bases stayed unmatched.

This clonotype came up once. With a much larger clone just one base away, this may be a read error. This is likely a read error, given that the CDR3 carries no conserved phenylalanine or tryptophan at its end. The rearrangement joins TRBV4-1 to TRBJ2-2; possible D gene TRBD2, 6 bases. V lost 0 bases and J 4 bases, leaving 9 bases between the germline ends. The germline V gene has CDR1 MGHRA and CDR2 YSYEKL. This CDR3 comprises 15 residues. The CDR3 sequence is CASSQDTRGTGELFL. The CDR3 nucleotides are TGCGCCAGCAGCCAAGACACGCGGGGCACCGGGGAGCTGTTTCTT.